This is a list of T cell receptor beta chains from one sample in a study of blood T cell repertoires in COVID-19. Profiled with immunoSEQ multiplex PCR; TCRdb holds only in-frame clones, not every one. The table lists some 700,000 clones, 80% to 90% of them singletons. The source material was peripheral blood. These receptors came from a woman aged 18-35 years with acute or convalescent COVID-19. The CDR3 runs from the conserved cysteine through the conserved F or W. The D gene is left open where the match is weak.

v_call	d_call	j_call	cdr3_aa
TRBV5-1	TRBD1	TRBJ1-6	CASSYGDRRNSPLHF
TRBV12-3/TRBV12-4	.	TRBJ2-7	CASRPPRTYEQYF
TRBV10-3	TRBD1	TRBJ1-1	CAIGTGIEAFF
TRBV6-4	.	TRBJ1-5	CASSPSGGREPQHF
TRBV2	.	TRBJ1-2	CASSRVQGNGYTF
TRBV29-1	TRBD1	TRBJ1-5	CSVRQGDQPQHF
TRBV7-9	.	TRBJ1-2	CASSLYQRGGNYGYTF
TRBV19	.	TRBJ1-1	CASSPQGVDEAFF
TRBV6-2/TRBV6-3	TRBD1	TRBJ1-5	CASSYSPDRGGQPQHF
TRBV7-9	TRBD1	TRBJ1-4	CASSLGGRTGGNEKLFF
TRBV14	.	TRBJ2-1	CASSQRYEQFF
TRBV15	.	TRBJ1-1	CATSRRGLGGGVSTEAFF
TRBV5-1	.	TRBJ2-3	CASSLEGLETDTQYF
TRBV5-1	.	TRBJ1-4	CASSLRGSNEKLFF
TRBV2	.	TRBJ1-2	CASRATGFYGYTF
TRBV3-1/TRBV3-2	TRBD1	TRBJ2-7	CASSQGYGGTGEQYF
TRBV19	TRBD1	TRBJ1-4	CASSPRDREKLFF
TRBV3-1/TRBV3-2	.	TRBJ1-3	CASSQMQGTGNTIYF
TRBV3-1/TRBV3-2	.	TRBJ1-5	CASSQAVYQPQHF
TRBV4-2	.	TRBJ2-3	CASSQVSVAPSTDTQYF
TRBV4-1	.	TRBJ1-5	CASSQVSGTQPQHF
TRBV18	.	TRBJ1-5	CASSEGGTGQPQHF
TRBV4-2	TRBD2	TRBJ2-1	CASSQDSGGGSNEQFF
TRBV7-2	TRBD1	TRBJ1-2	CASSPTGGMYYGYTF
TRBV7-9	.	TRBJ1-2	CASSSPSYLYYGYTF
TRBV4-1	.	TRBJ2-7	CASSQEGRTYEQYF
TRBV27	TRBD1	TRBJ2-7	CASRFLGQGQEQYF
TRBV7-9	.	TRBJ1-5	CASSLGVVQPQHF
TRBV19	TRBD1	TRBJ2-7	CASSIGLWGTGSYEQYF
TRBV12-5	.	TRBJ2-7	CASGLVLRDNYEQYF
TRBV4-3	TRBD1	TRBJ1-4	CASSQALGTGNEKLFF
TRBV10-3	.	TRBJ1-2	CAISESGATPNYGYTF
TRBV7-6	.	TRBJ1-1	CASSPYGGANTEAFF
TRBV19	TRBD1	TRBJ2-6	CASHPGQATSGANVLTF
TRBV9	TRBD2	TRBJ2-7	CASSPSPGGEQYF
TRBV2	.	TRBJ1-3	CASRPGWSSGNTIYF
TRBV6-5	TRBD1	TRBJ1-1	CASSNSGTAESEAFF
TRBV4-2	.	TRBJ1-2	CASSQDNGEIYGYTF
TRBV27	TRBD1	TRBJ1-5	CASAPGTGINSNQPQHF
TRBV7-3	TRBD1	TRBJ2-1	CASSQTGDSKSSYNEQFF
TRBV9	.	TRBJ2-3	CASSQGFSTDTQYF
TRBV6-5	.	TRBJ2-7	CASKPGVSYEQYF